This TCR beta chain was sequenced for a study of OX40 agonist ivuxolimab in advanced cancers. General notes on the study: Ivuxolimab, which targeted the costimulatory receptor OX40 (CD134), was an agonistic, fully human IgG2 monoclonal antibody. Intravenous ivuxolimab was administered to patients every 2 weeks at six dose levels: 0.01, 0.1, 0.3, 1.5, 3 and 10 mg/kg. Among the approximately 54 dose-escalation patients, 19 had hepatocellular carcinoma, 15 or so melanoma, 9 renal cell carcinoma and 9 head and neck cancer. The dose-escalation cohort was about 86% male with a mean age of approximately 60 years, ranging from about 20 to 85. Prior anti-PD-1, anti-PD-L1 or anti-CTLA-4 therapy was permitted, and checkpoint inhibitors had been received by under 50% of dose-escalation patients. Partial responses occurred in three dose-escalation patients: two with cutaneous melanoma and one with hepatocellular carcinoma. The point of sequencing TCRbeta in the periphery was to test whether ivuxolimab changed TCR sequence diversity and drove clonal T-cell expansion. The paper describes the monotherapy dose-escalation part (N of about 50 patients) of the phase I trial of ivuxolimab.

The paper's findings and limits, for the study overall: Partial responders in the 0.1-3.0 mg/kg groups had among the lowest normalized peripheral clonal expansion, especially among CD8+ T cells. The antigen specificity of the clonally expanded peripheral T cells was not determined. Low levels of normalized T-cell clonal expansion were also seen in some patients who did not respond. Clonal expansion of both CD4+ and CD8+ blood T cells was observed from baseline to week 6 at doses 0.1 to 3.0 mg/kg. After ivuxolimab, expanded clones were on average more numerous among CD8+ T cells than among CD4+ T cells.

With regard to this clone: This receptor's antigen is unknown. No base qualities exist here, and no much larger clone lies one base off it.

Patients with autoimmune disease history or receiving systemic immunosuppression were excluded from the trial. Peripheral blood for TCR sequencing was drawn from every dose cohort at baseline, at cycle 4 day 1 and at cycle 7 day 1. The samples were taken from a phase I, first-in-human, multicenter, open-label dose-escalation trial of ivuxolimab. Adults with locally advanced or metastatic melanoma, renal cell, hepatocellular, or head and neck squamous cell carcinoma were enrolled in the trial. Before TCR sequencing, CD4+ T cells and CD8+ T cells were sorted from peripheral blood as separate populations. To sequence the TCRbeta CDR3 region, genomic DNA was isolated from the sorted cells. The immunoSEQ Assay was used for sequencing of TCRbeta CDR3 regions. Entries here come from immuneACCESS through TCRdb and include only in-frame sequences with V and J called. Some clones fail to appear in such tables; in the studies checked, an unresolved V gene covers under half of the shortfall, and the cause of the remainder is unknown. For this sample there are under 90,000 clones; just under 90% appear just once. The ten biggest clones cover around 2.5% of the sample.

The V and J ends are trimmed by 1 base and 0 bases, leaving 8 bases between them. Inclusive of the bounding cysteine and phenylalanine, the CDR3 is 15 residues long. The entry retains the CDR3 DNA only, 45 bases that are in frame from base 1. In the germline V gene, CDR1 corresponds to SGHRS and CDR2 to YFSETQ. The chain employs TRBV5-1 and TRBJ1-5; the D segment cannot be called with confidence. The sequencing used CD4+ or CD8+ T cells sorted from blood, collected in a trial of the OX40 agonist ivuxolimab. This TCR was recovered from an adult with an advanced solid tumor such as melanoma, head and neck, liver or kidney cancer. The DNA sequence follows: TGCGCCAGCAGCTTGTCAGGATATAGCAATCAGCCCCAGCATTTT. This yields the protein CASSLSGYSNQPQHF. Full variable domain (CDR3 extended with the reference TRBV5-1 and TRBJ1-5 proteins): KAGVTQTPRYLIKTRGQQVTLSCSPISGHRSVSWYQQTPGQGLQFLFEYFSETQRNKGNFPGRFSGRQFSNSRSEMNVSTLELGDSALYLCASSLSGYSNQPQHFGDGTRLSIL.